The T cell receptor beta chain described here comes from a study of graft-versus-host responses after intestinal transplantation. Across the whole study: Uniformly, recipients were administered anti-thymocyte globulin induction with subsequent tacrolimus and steroids for around 3 years.

TCRdb's table, derived via immunoSEQ multiplex PCR, lists solely in-frame clones and lacks some. The data contain 45,000 to 50,000 clones, around 93% of them seen just once; the ten biggest clones take up less than 6%. As regards this clone: Antigen unknown.

Whole-study findings and limits: Recipient marrow showed GvH clones, some seen first in ileum or blood.

CDR3 size: 18 residues. The J gene is TRBJ2-6, the V gene TRBV21-1. TRBV21-1 is noted as a pseudogene. The specimen was PBMCs, collected about 790 days after a first intestinal transplant, on the day of a second. The clonotype was recovered from a human patient who received an intestinal transplant, so some T cells may come from the graft donor. Written as DNA, the CDR3 is TGTGCCAGCAGATCAAGCATGCTACAACAAAGTCGGGCCAACGTCCTGACTTTC. Translating it yields CASRSSMLQQSRANVLTF.